This TCR beta chain was sequenced for a study of shared clonotypes between healthy human individuals. Assay: immunoSEQ multiplex PCR; the TCRdb copy retains only in-frame clones and omits some. The repertoire has about 460,000 clones, around 77% of them found once; the top ten carry 12%. The CDR3 is made up of 11 amino acids. Germline lookup yields CDR1 GTSNPN and CDR2 SVGIG (reference sequence). Unmatched junction bases numbered 4, after V lost 5 bases and J lost 13 bases. The sample holds a few counts of this clone. Given a far larger clone just one base away, this is likely a sequencing read error.

This receptor was taken from a woman in her thirties or forties in good health. Some clones in this sample may be carry-over from other donors' samples. The sample taken for sequencing was PBMCs. This chain links TRBV30 with TRBJ1-4; 10 bases align to TRBD1. CDR3 DNA: TGTGCCTGGGACAGGGGGCGTACACTGTTTTTT. This translates into CAWDRGRTLFF.